A few counts support the clone carrying this TCR beta chain. Antigen specificity is unknown. They built TCR cDNA with 5'RACE template switching, a step that put in a universal primer site and UMIs. From the 5' RACE reads, TCRdb called clonotypes with MiXCR, one entry per CDR3 protein. The table has roughly 120,000 distinct CDR3 sequences, around 8.6% seen once. The CDR3 consists of 16 residues. V was shortened by 1 base and J by 7 bases, with 19 bases between the two germline ends. These data belong to a study of T cells after yellow fever vaccination. Study-wide results and limits: The CD4 compartment and the CD8 compartment contained a small share of clonotypes in common.

Sequencing used CD8+ T cells sorted from PBMCs, obtained 45 days after the yellow fever booster vaccination. The rearrangement joins TRBV12-3 or TRBV12-4 to TRBJ2-5; D possibly corresponds to TRBD2 (6 bases). The sequence was obtained from a man aged 25-45 years who received the YFV17D yellow fever vaccine. The CDR3 spells CASSLGPQRAAGTQYF. In nucleotides, the CDR3 is TGTGCCAGCAGTTTAGGCCCCCAGCGGGCGGCGGGGACCCAGTACTTC.